These 32 T cell receptor beta chains originate from one sample sequenced in a study of regulatory T cells in long-lasting Graves disease. Libraries of TCR beta came from iRepertoire HTBI primers plus Arm-PCR of CDR3 regions. TCRdb reprocessed the multiplex PCR reads with MiXCR, giving one entry per CDR3 protein. The data hold around 230,000 distinct CDR3 sequences, with around 18% observed a single time. Stated time point: newly diagnosed GD, antithyroid drugs for less than 3 months. PBMC-extracted RNA yielded the TCR library. The source material was peripheral blood mononuclear cells (PBMCs), sampled at new diagnosis, from a patient treated with antithyroid drugs. The receptors originated from a female donor with Graves disease.

A note on this clonotype: Since a much larger clone is just one base distant, this may be a read error. DNA of the CDR3: TGTGCCAGCAGTTTCCCACTAGCGGGAGGGAACGAGCAGTTCTTC. It yields the protein CASSFPLAGGNEQFF. This chain joins TRBV12-3 or TRBV12-4 and TRBJ2-1; 13 bases line up with TRBD2. V gave up 3 bases and J gave up 10 bases; unmatched junction bases: 6. The CDR3 totals 15 residues.

This clonotype appeared many times. This chain uses TRBV18 with TRBJ1-5; weak D call: TRBD1 (5 bases). Germline V gene lookup returns CDR1 KGHSH and CDR2 LQKENI. The length of the CDR3 is 13 residues. V lost 3 bases and J 5 bases, leaving 8 bases between the germline ends. In DNA, the CDR3 is TGTGCCAGCTCACCGGAACAGGATCAGCCCCAGCATTTT. This translates into CASSPEQDQPQHF.

The table lists this clonotype with many counts. The CDR3 bases are TGCGCCAGCAGCCAAGTTCCTGGACAGGGCTACGAGCAGTACTTC. Its translation: CASSQVPGQGYEQYF. This sequence joins TRBV4-1 and TRBJ2-7; 8 bases map to TRBD1. The germline V gene encodes CDR1 MGHRA and CDR2 YSYEKL. This CDR3 spans 15 amino acids. The V and J ends lost 1 base and 3 bases, in that order; junction bases with no gene match: 5.

This CDR3 reads CASSATGRSYEQFF. Here the CDR3 DNA reads TGTGCCAGCAGCGCGACAGGGCGCAGCTATGAGCAGTTCTTC. This chain uses TRBV13 with TRBJ2-1; 7 nucleotides align to TRBD1. In germline, CDR1 is PRHDT, CDR2 FYEKMQ (reference sequence). The length of the CDR3 is 14 residues. Trimming cost V 5 bases and J 8 bases; bases outside gene matches: 9.

This clonotype was counted ten times or more. V and J are TRBV7-8 and TRBJ2-5, with unresolved D. The CDR3 has 19 residues. Per the germline V gene, CDR1 is SGHVS and CDR2 is FQNEAQ. V lost 0 bases, J lost 3 bases, and 23 bases lay in between. CDR3 DNA: TGTGCCAGCAGCTTAGCATATCGGTTCACGGAGCCTGTAGAAGAGACCCAGTACTTC. It codes for CASSLAYRFTEPVEETQYF.

The V and J genes are TRBV7-8 and TRBJ1-1; tentative D call: TRBD1 (5 bases). CDR3 length: 15 residues. CDR1 and CDR2 (germline): SGHVS, FQNEAQ. Deletions cut 5 bases from V and 2 bases from J, with 15 bases between. The CDR3 reads CASSARGSFNTEAFF. Written as DNA, the CDR3 is TGTGCCAGCAGCGCCCGGGGGTCTTTCAACACTGAAGCTTTCTTT. The full variable domain, completed using reference TRBV7-8 and TRBJ1-1, is GAGVSQSPRYKVAKRGQDVALRCDPISGHVSLFWYQQALGQGPEFLTYFQNEAQLDKSGLPSDRFFAERPEGSVSTLKIQRTQQEDSAVYLCASSARGSFNTEAFFGQGTRLTVV.

This clonotype was picked up many times. This rearrangement joins TRBV19 to TRBJ2-7, with 11 bases that match TRBD2. The junction had 4 bases not matched to a gene; V was cut back by 6 bases and J by 0 bases. The CDR3 has 15 residues. CDR1 LNHDA and CDR2 SQIVND come from the germline V gene (reference sequence). The CDR3 nucleotides are TGTGCCAGTAGGGGGACTAGCGGCCTCTCCTACGAGCAGTACTTC. Translated, it gives CASRGTSGLSYEQYF.

In its sample, this clonotype was seen many times. CDR3 in DNA: TGTGCCAGCAGGGGACCGGGACTTGGCAAGCAGTACTTC. Protein: CASRGPGLGKQYF. The chain has TRBV25-1 and TRBJ2-7, with a possible D match to TRBD2 (6 bases). The CDR3 has 13 residues. The germline V and J ends were trimmed by 6 bases and 8 bases, with 17 bases remaining between them. Germline CDR1 and CDR2: MGHDK and SYGVNS.

This clonotype has ten or more counts. The rearrangement joins TRBV12-3 or TRBV12-4 to TRBJ1-5, with TRBD1 identical over 8 bases. With 6 bases clipped from V and 4 bases from J, the junction kept 8 bases outside the gene matches. This CDR3 region has 15 residues. CDR3: CASSPSGQGNQPQHF. The CDR3 region has the DNA TGTGCCAGCAGCCCCTCTGGACAGGGAAATCAGCCCCAGCATTTT.

In its sample, this clonotype was seen many times. The chain carries TRBV27 and TRBJ2-1; D not certain. The CDR3 is made up of 16 amino acids. With 6 bases removed from V and 1 base from J, the gap between germline ends came to 16 bases. The germline V gene encodes CDR1 MNHEY and CDR2 SMNVEV (reference sequence). The CDR3 here is CASRVIRVGSYNEQFF. The CDR3 bases are TGTGCCAGCAGGGTTATTAGGGTAGGTTCCTACAATGAGCAGTTCTTC.

The J gene is TRBJ1-5, the V gene TRBV13; D remains unclear. Trimming stripped 0 bases from V and 4 bases from J, with 7 bases between. Germline V CDR1 and CDR2: PRHDT, FYEKMQ (reference sequence). CDR3 length: 14 amino acids. Here the CDR3 DNA reads TGTGCCAGCAGCTTAGGGCAGAAGAATCAGCCCCAGCATTTT. Its translation: CASSLGQKNQPQHF.

This clonotype was counted only a few times. The chain joins TRBV5-1 to TRBJ2-7; 12 positions match TRBD1. The germline gives CDR1 SGHRS, CDR2 YFSETQ. This CDR3 is built from 14 residues. V trimming: 3 bases; J trimming: 7 bases; junction bases outside the gene matches: 5. Here the CDR3 reads CASSSGQGAGEQYF. In DNA form, the CDR3 reads TGCGCCAGCAGCTCGGGACAGGGGGCGGGTGAGCAGTACTTC.

This clonotype was seen at least ten times. CDR3 protein: CASSWDRSSYEQYF. DNA for the CDR3: TGTGCCAGCAGCTGGGACAGGTCCTCCTACGAGCAGTACTTC. This chain uses TRBV12-3 or TRBV12-4 with TRBJ2-7, with 8 bases fitting TRBD1. Trimming removed 6 bases from V and 0 bases from J; junction bases left unmatched: 4. The CDR3 totals 14 residues.

This clonotype appeared many times. The genes are TRBV2 and TRBJ2-5, with D possibly matching TRBD1 (6 bases). Germline assignment: CDR1 SNHLY and CDR2 FYNNEI. V lost 7 bases, J lost 3 bases, and 21 bases lay in between. The CDR3 covers 16 residues. Written as DNA, the CDR3 is TGTGCCAGCAACTGGGGGCAGCGAGGGCCCGAAGAGACCCAGTACTTC. Protein: CASNWGQRGPEETQYF. Together with reference TRBV2 and TRBJ2-5, the CDR3 gives the full variable domain: EPEVTQTPSHQVTQMGQEVILRCVPISNHLYFYWYRQILGQKVEFLVSFYNNEISEKSEIFDDQFSVERPDGSNFTLKIRSTKLEDSAMYFCASNWGQRGPEETQYFGPGTRLLVL.

This clonotype was recorded at least ten times. The chain combines TRBV3-1 with TRBJ1-2; D is unresolved. The CDR3 totals 11 residues. V was shortened by 1 base and J by 7 bases, with 4 bases between the two germline ends. Germline V lookup: CDR1 LGHDT, CDR2 YNNKEL (reference sequence). The CDR3 here is CASSQGVGYTF. The DNA of the CDR3 is TGTGCCAGCAGCCAAGGGGTTGGCTACACCTTC.

Notes on this clonotype: Being one base from a much bigger clone, this may be a read error. This chain joins TRBV12-3 or TRBV12-4 and TRBJ2-5; D remains unclear. Matching the DNA end better, TRBJ2-1 makes the J call doubtful. The length of the CDR3 is 11 residues. Here the CDR3 reads CASGTTNEQFF. In DNA, the CDR3 is TGTGCCAGCGGTACAACAAATGAGCAGTTCTTC.

This clonotype was recorded many times. V gene TRBV7-2 combines with J gene TRBJ2-7; 11 positions match TRBD2. The CDR3 length is 15 residues. Germline V gene data show CDR1 as SGHTA and CDR2 as FQGNSA. Trimming at V came to 5 bases and at J to 3 bases, leaving 6 bases not matched to a gene. Here the CDR3 reads CASSRSGRAVYEQYF. The CDR3 nucleotides are TGTGCCAGCAGCCGTAGCGGGAGGGCCGTCTACGAGCAGTACTTC.

This clonotype has at least ten counts. The rearrangement joins TRBV6-5 to TRBJ2-7; TRBD2 aligns across 8 bases. Germline assignment: CDR1 MNHEY and CDR2 SVGAGI. The CDR3 runs 17 residues. J lost 0 bases, V lost 0 bases, and 7 bases had no gene match. The DNA for the CDR3 is TGTGCCAGCAGTTACTCCTCTAGCGGGTTTGACTCCTACGAGCAGTACTTC. The encoded protein is CASSYSSSGFDSYEQYF.

J is TRBJ1-2 and V is TRBV4-2; D is unclear. The V gene's germline CDR1 is LGHNA and CDR2 YNFKEQ. V was shortened by 0 bases and J by 7 bases, with 9 bases between the two germline ends. The CDR3 has 13 residues. The CDR3 DNA reads TGTGCCAGCAGCCAAGATTCGCAGTTTGGCTACACCTTC. Protein sequence: CASSQDSQFGYTF.

Details on this clonotype: A much larger clonotype is one base distant, so this may be a read error. The chain carries TRBV5-5 and TRBJ2-6; D may be TRBD2 (7 bases). V dropped 7 bases and J dropped 2 bases, with 16 bases sitting between them. The CDR3 runs to 16 residues. Germline V CDR1 and CDR2: SGHKS, YYEKEE (reference sequence). CDR3 DNA sequence: TGTGCCAGCGGCCCGGAGGGGGGGCCTGGGGCCAACGTCCTGACTTTC. The encoded protein is CASGPEGGPGANVLTF.

This clonotype has ten or more counts. This chain links TRBV9 with TRBJ2-7; 11 nucleotides match TRBD2. The J call may be mistaken, given a closer DNA end match to TRBJ2-5. The length of the CDR3 is 15 residues. The germline V gene encodes CDR1 SGDLS and CDR2 YYNGEE. CDR3 amino acids: CASSAGTSGQETQYF. As DNA, the CDR3 is TGTGCCAGCAGCGCAGGGACTAGCGGACAAGAGACCCAGTACTTC.

Worth noting for this clonotype: A single base is all that separates this from a far larger clone, so a read error is likely. The rearrangement links TRBV7-2 to TRBJ2-5; no clear D. The length of the CDR3 is 15 residues. Germline V gene sequence: CDR1 SGHTA, CDR2 FQGNSA. CDR3 residues: CASSLWATPEDEQHF. Here the CDR3 DNA reads TGTGCCAGCAGCCTCTGGGCCACCCCCGAGGACGAGCAGCACTTC.

This chain uses TRBV6-1 with TRBJ2-5; 10 bases are a match to TRBD1. Germline-derived CDR1 and CDR2 are MNHNS and SASEGT. This CDR3 has 14 amino acids. With 5 bases clipped from V and 5 bases from J, the junction kept 5 bases outside the gene matches. The CDR3 nucleotides read TGTGCCAGCAGTAGGGACAGGGGATCGGAGACCCAGTACTTC. The encoded protein is CASSRDRGSETQYF.

This clonotype was counted ten times or more. The chain has TRBV6-2 or TRBV6-3 and TRBJ2-4; the match to TRBD1 covers 7 bases. In germline, CDR1 is MNHEY, CDR2 SVGEGT. The V gene end was trimmed by 5 bases and the J gene end by 7 bases; junction bases not matched to a gene: 8. The CDR3 contains 14 residues. The CDR3 spells CASSLQGKENIQYF. CDR3 nucleotides: TGTGCCAGCAGTCTACAGGGGAAGGAGAACATTCAGTACTTC.

Comments on this clonotype: A far bigger clonotype differs at one base, so this is likely a read error. The chain's CDR3 is CASSPPAGTGEQFF. CDR3 nucleotide sequence: TGTGCCAGCTCACCCCCGGCCGGGACGGGAGAGCAGTTCTTC. V is TRBV18 and J is TRBJ2-1; possibly TRBD1 or TRBD2 for D (5 bases each). The CDR3 spans 14 residues. Germline assignment: CDR1 KGHSH and CDR2 LQKENI. V was pared by 3 bases and J by 10 bases, with 16 bases between.

This clonotype has a handful of counts. The V call is TRBV6-1, the J call TRBJ2-2, with 11 positions matching TRBD2. Losses at the gene ends were 6 bases for V and 6 bases for J; bases not matched to a gene: 3. There are 14 residues in the CDR3. Germline loops: CDR1 MNHNS, CDR2 SASEGT. This chain's CDR3 is CASSIAGGPGELFF. The CDR3 DNA reads as TGTGCCAGCAGCATAGCGGGAGGGCCCGGGGAGCTGTTTTTT.

This clonotype was seen at least ten times. The chain has TRBV7-2 and TRBJ1-1; TRBD1 aligns across 8 bases. This CDR3 region has 16 residues. Germline values: CDR1 SGHTA, CDR2 FQGNSA. V was clipped by 1 base and J by 6 bases; unmatched bases: 10. The chain's CDR3 is CASSLELGRGRPEAFF. CDR3 bases: TGTGCCAGCAGCTTAGAGTTGGGCAGGGGGCGACCTGAAGCTTTCTTT.

This clonotype was observed many times. The genes are TRBV5-5 and TRBJ2-1; 8 bases are shared with TRBD1. Germline CDR1 SGHKS, CDR2 YYEKEE (reference sequence). Losses at the gene ends were 4 bases for V and 15 bases for J; bases not matched to a gene: 9. The CDR3 runs to 12 residues. The CDR3, as DNA: TGTGCCAGCAGCACAGGACAGGGTTTGGCGTTCTTC. Protein product: CASSTGQGLAFF. Full variable domain (remainder filled in from reference TRBV5-5 and TRBJ2-1): DAGVTQSPTHLIKTRGQQVTLRCSPISGHKSVSWYQQVLGQGPQFIFQYYEKEERGRGNFPDRFSARQFPNYSSELNVNALLLGDSALYLCASSTGQGLAFFGPGTRLTVL.

This clonotype was counted at least ten times. This rearrangement joins TRBV7-6 to TRBJ2-1, with 8 positions matching TRBD1. The CDR3 runs to 15 residues. V shed 5 bases and J 9 bases; nucleotides not matched to a gene: 12. In germline, CDR1 is SGHVS, CDR2 FNYEAQ. CDR3 nucleotide sequence: TGTGCCAGCAGCCCCCCGACAGGGGCGATCTCTGAGCAGTTCTTC. It encodes CASSPPTGAISEQFF. Supplemented by reference TRBV7-6 and TRBJ2-1, the full variable domain reads GAGVSQSPRYKVTKRGQDVALRCDPISGHVSLYWYRQALGQGPEFLTYFNYEAQQDKSGLPNDRFSAERPEGSISTLTIQRTEQRDSAMYRCASSPPTGAISEQFFGPGTRLTVL.

The chain couples TRBV11-3 to TRBJ2-7; tentative D call: TRBD2 (6 bases). The germline V and J ends were trimmed by 4 bases and 3 bases, with 10 bases remaining between them. CDR3 length equals 13 residues. CDR1 SGHNT and CDR2 YENEEA come from the germline V gene. The CDR3 here is CASSSGRDYEQYF. CDR3 DNA sequence: TGTGCCAGCAGCTCAGGGCGGGACTACGAGCAGTACTTC.

This clonotype was seen many times. The chain links TRBV6-1 to TRBJ1-2; 8 nucleotides match TRBD1. V was pared by 7 bases and J by 4 bases, with 8 bases of the junction left unmatched. Germline V gene lookup returns CDR1 MNHNS and CDR2 SASEGT. CDR3 length equals 14 residues. CDR3 sequence (DNA): TGTGCCAGCAACCCAGGGGGCGCAGGCTATGGCTACACCTTC. This gives the protein CASNPGGAGYGYTF.

This clonotype was counted at least ten times. DNA for the CDR3: TGTGCCAGCAGCCCCACTAGCGGGAGTGATACGCAGTATTTT. Amino acid sequence: CASSPTSGSDTQYF. This chain connects TRBV27 to TRBJ2-3; 11 positions agree with TRBD2. The germline gives CDR1 MNHEY, CDR2 SMNVEV (reference sequence). V shed 6 bases, J shed 6 bases, and the junction held 5 bases outside the gene matches. CDR3 length equals 14 residues.